This entry lists 9 T cell receptor beta chains sequenced from one sample in a study of blood T cell repertoires in COVID-19. This table comes from immunoSEQ multiplex PCR, and its TCRdb copy is limited to in-frame clones, with some not included. The sample includes some 310,000 clones, roughly 89% of them seen just once. Sequencing was done on a sample of peripheral blood. These receptors all stem from a woman aged 40 to 50 with COVID-19, enrolled during active disease.

The chain is built from TRBV2 and TRBJ2-7; 7 nucleotides line up with TRBD1. CDR1 and CDR2 (germline): SNHLY, FYNNEI. V was clipped by 0 bases and J by 3 bases; unmatched bases: 5. This CDR3 is built from 15 residues. The CDR3: CASSEATGTYYEQYF. The CDR3 DNA follows: TGTGCCAGCAGTGAAGCGACAGGGACCTACTACGAGCAGTACTTC.

The rearrangement links TRBV25-1 to TRBJ2-5; D unclear. Trimming took 1 base from V and 1 from J, leaving 7 bases between them. Germline CDR1 MGHDK, CDR2 SYGVNS. This CDR3 comprises 14 residues. CDR3 loop: CASSESSFQETQYF. Written as DNA, the CDR3 is TGTGCCAGCAGTGAATCCTCTTTCCAAGAGACCCAGTACTTC.

The V gene is TRBV7-3, the J gene TRBJ2-2; TRBD2 is a possible D gene (5 bases). V dropped 5 bases and J dropped 7 bases, with 14 bases sitting between them. Germline V CDR1 and CDR2: SGHTA, FQGTGA. This CDR3 region has 14 residues. The chain's CDR3 is CASSPPGGGGELFF. The CDR3 nucleotides are TGTGCCAGCAGCCCCCCGGGCGGAGGCGGGGAGCTGTTTTTT.

The rearrangement joins TRBV4-1 to TRBJ1-3, with 9 bases lining up with TRBD1. The germline V gene encodes CDR1 MGHRA and CDR2 YSYEKL. The CDR3 runs to 15 residues. V was clipped by 3 bases and J by 6 bases; unmatched bases: 6. CDR3 in DNA: TGCGCCAGCAGCCAGCCGGGACAGGGACCAAACACCATATATTTT. Its translation: CASSQPGQGPNTIYF.

The chain combines TRBV6-5 with TRBJ1-2, with 9 bases fitting TRBD1. J lost 2 bases, V lost 1 base, and 5 bases had no gene match. Germline V gene sequence: CDR1 MNHEY, CDR2 SVGAGI. This CDR3 has 16 amino acids. The CDR3 is CASSYWTGEPNYGYTF. In nucleotides, the CDR3 is TGTGCCAGCAGTTACTGGACAGGGGAGCCCAACTATGGCTACACCTTC.

The chain carries TRBV30 and TRBJ1-2; 7 bases line up with TRBD1. The CDR3 sequence is 14 residues long. The ends lost 8 bases at V and 8 bases at J; junction bases unmatched: 17. Germline-derived CDR1 and CDR2 are GTSNPN and SVGIG (reference sequence). The CDR3 region is CAAHKLGGATGYTF. The DNA for the CDR3 is TGTGCCGCCCATAAATTAGGGGGCGCAACGGGCTACACCTTC.

The rearrangement joins TRBV9 to TRBJ2-3, with 9 bases lining up with TRBD2. V lost 3 bases to trimming and J lost 0 bases; unmatched junction nucleotides: 5. The CDR3 sequence is 16 residues long. CDR1 is SGDLS, CDR2 YYNGEE, per germline. CDR3 region: CASSGRLAASTDTQYF. Written as DNA, the CDR3 is TGTGCCAGCAGCGGGAGACTAGCGGCTAGCACAGATACGCAGTATTTT.

The chain is built from TRBV4-1 and TRBJ1-6; 7 bases align to TRBD1. The germline V gene encodes CDR1 MGHRA and CDR2 YSYEKL. This CDR3 is built from 16 residues. V lost 0 bases and J lost 7; bases outside the gene matches: 6. The CDR3 region has the DNA TGCGCCAGCAGCCAAGACCTAATGACAGGGAATTCACCCCTCCACTTT. It specifies CASSQDLMTGNSPLHF.

This sequence joins TRBV19 and TRBJ2-7, with TRBD1 matching over 8 bases. The CDR3 loop spans 16 amino acids. J gave up 2 bases and V 5 bases, and 11 bases lay outside the gene matches. The V gene's germline CDR1 is LNHDA and CDR2 SQIVND (reference sequence). The CDR3, as DNA: TGTGCCAGTAGTCGACAGCCGGGACAGGCCACCTACGAGCAGTACTTC. It specifies CASSRQPGQATYEQYF.